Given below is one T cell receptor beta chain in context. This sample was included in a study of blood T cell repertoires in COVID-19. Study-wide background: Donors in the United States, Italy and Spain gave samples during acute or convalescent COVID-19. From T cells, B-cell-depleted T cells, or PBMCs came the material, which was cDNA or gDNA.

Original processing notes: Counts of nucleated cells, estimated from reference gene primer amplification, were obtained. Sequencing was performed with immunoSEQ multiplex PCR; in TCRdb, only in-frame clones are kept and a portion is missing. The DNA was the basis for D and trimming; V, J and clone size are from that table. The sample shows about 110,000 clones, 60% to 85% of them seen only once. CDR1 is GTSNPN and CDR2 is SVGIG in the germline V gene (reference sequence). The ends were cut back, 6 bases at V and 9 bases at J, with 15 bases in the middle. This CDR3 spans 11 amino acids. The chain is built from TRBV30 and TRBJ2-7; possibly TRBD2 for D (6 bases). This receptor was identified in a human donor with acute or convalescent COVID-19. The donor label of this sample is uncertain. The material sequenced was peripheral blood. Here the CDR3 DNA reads TGTGCCTGCCCGACAGCGGGTACGCAGTACTTC. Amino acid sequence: CACPTAGTQYF.